Following are 25 T cell receptor beta chains from one sample sequenced in a study of T cells in Graves' hyperthyroidism and ophthalmopathy. What was amplified from RNA transcripts were TCR beta CDR3 regions. The HTBI primer set was used in a first-round RT-PCR of the TCR CDR3. TCRdb re-called the multiplex PCR reads through MiXCR, storing one row per CDR3 protein. In the table there are about 720,000 distinct CDR3 sequences, around 19% of which are singletons. Sequenced: blood. The source of these receptors is a woman aged 50 to 60 with Graves' hyperthyroidism that later progressed to Graves' ophthalmopathy.

This clonotype has ten or more counts. This chain's CDR3 is CASIGTGFNEQFF. The CDR3 DNA is TGTGCCAGCATCGGGACAGGATTCAATGAGCAGTTCTTC. The chain employs TRBV2 and TRBJ2-1; 8 positions agree with TRBD1. Germline values: CDR1 SNHLY, CDR2 FYNNEI. CDR3 size: 13 residues. J lost 6 bases, V lost 7 bases, and 5 bases had no gene match.

This clonotype showed up many times. V gene TRBV5-5 combines with J gene TRBJ1-2; 8 bases agree with TRBD1. V lost 3 bases to trimming and J lost 4 bases; unmatched junction nucleotides: 5. The CDR3 has 14 amino acids. The V gene's germline CDR1 is SGHKS and CDR2 YYEKEE (reference sequence). The CDR3 reads CASSSQGGFYGYTF. The CDR3, as DNA: TGTGCCAGCAGCTCACAGGGGGGGTTCTATGGCTACACCTTC.

This clonotype has at least ten counts. The rearrangement uses TRBV11-1 and TRBJ2-7; perhaps TRBD2 as D (6 bases). Germline values: CDR1 SGHAT, CDR2 FQDESV (reference sequence). Trimming shortened V by 5 bases and J by 3 bases, and 20 bases separated the two germline ends. CDR3 length equals 16 residues. In DNA form, the CDR3 reads TGTGCCAGCAGCCGCCGGACGGGACTGAATGACTACGAGCAGTACTTC. Protein: CASSRRTGLNDYEQYF.

V and J are TRBV9 and TRBJ2-1; D might be TRBD1 or TRBD2, each matching 6 bases. Germline loops: CDR1 SGDLS, CDR2 YYNGEE. The V and J ends lost 4 bases and 4 bases respectively, with 21 bases between them. The CDR3 length is 17 residues. CDR3 DNA: TGTGCCAGCAGCTCGGAGGGGGACTCCCCCGGATACAATGAGCAGTTCTTC. It codes for CASSSEGDSPGYNEQFF.

The rearrangement uses TRBV3-1 and TRBJ2-7, with D unclear. Germline CDR1 reads LGHDT; CDR2 reads YNNKEL (reference sequence). Trimming pared 4 bases from V and 1 base from J, leaving 14 bases between. The CDR3 sequence is 15 residues long. CDR3 amino acids: CASSPPGAESYEQYF. CDR3 bases: TGTGCCAGCAGCCCTCCGGGCGCGGAGTCCTACGAGCAGTACTTC.

Many counts were recorded for this clonotype. V gene TRBV2 combines with J gene TRBJ2-2; 10 bases fit TRBD2. This CDR3 contains 19 residues. Trimming removed 7 bases from V and 0 bases from J; junction bases left unmatched: 14. Germline V CDR1 and CDR2: SNHLY, FYNNEI. CDR3 region: CASNRGLAGVPANTGELFF. The CDR3 coding sequence is TGTGCCAGCAACCGAGGGCTAGCGGGGGTACCCGCGAACACCGGGGAGCTGTTTTTT.

This clonotype has ten or more counts. The gene calls are TRBV30 and TRBJ2-3; no clear D. The CDR3 extends over 12 amino acids. Trimming stripped 1 base from V and 6 bases from J, with 8 bases between. Germline V lookup: CDR1 GTSNPN, CDR2 SVGIG (reference sequence). For the CDR3, the DNA is TGTGCCTGGAGTGCCCAATCTGATACGCAGTATTTT. Protein: CAWSAQSDTQYF.

This clonotype was recorded many times. The rearrangement uses TRBV9 and TRBJ1-1; TRBD1 is a possible D gene (6 bases). V lost 4 bases, J lost 2 bases, and 15 bases lay in between. The germline V gene has CDR1 SGDLS and CDR2 YYNGEE. CDR3 length: 15 amino acids. CDR3 sequence reads: CASSRSPGTNTEAFF. CDR3 nucleotides: TGTGCCAGCAGCCGATCTCCCGGGACAAACACTGAAGCTTTCTTT.

The J gene is TRBJ2-7, the V gene TRBV20-1; the match to TRBD2 covers 7 bases. Germline values: CDR1 DFQATT, CDR2 SNEGSKA (reference sequence). The CDR3 extends over 14 amino acids. Unmatched junction bases numbered 2, after V lost 0 bases and J lost 0 bases. CDR3 loop: CSARETGGSYEQYF. The CDR3 DNA reads as TGCAGTGCTAGAGAGACGGGGGGCTCCTACGAGCAGTACTTC.

This clonotype was seen at least ten times. CDR3 loop: CAIGGGVGTEAFF. CDR3 bases: TGTGCCATCGGAGGCGGGGTAGGAACTGAAGCTTTCTTT. This rearrangement joins TRBV10-3 to TRBJ1-1; no clear D. CDR1 ENHRY and CDR2 SYGVKD come from the germline V gene. This CDR3 is 13 amino acids long. The V gene lost 8 bases and the J gene lost 5 bases, with 15 bases spanning the gap.

The rearrangement joins TRBV29-1 to TRBJ1-3; the D is unclear. Trimming removed 3 bases at V and 3 bases at J, with 3 bases between. The germline V gene encodes CDR1 SQVTM and CDR2 ANQGSEA. This CDR3 spans 11 amino acids. The CDR3 loop is CSVDFGNTIYF. CDR3 nucleotide sequence: TGCAGCGTTGATTTTGGAAACACCATATATTTT.

This clonotype was seen more than once but under ten times. This chain joins TRBV20-1 and TRBJ2-2; 7 bases map to TRBD2. The CDR3 length is 15 residues. The junction had 5 bases not matched to a gene; V was cut back by 0 bases and J by 4 bases. The germline CDR1 and CDR2 sequences are DFQATT and SNEGSKA (reference sequence). The CDR3 loop reads CSARDPRTSTGELFF. The CDR3 region has the DNA TGCAGTGCTAGAGATCCCCGGACTAGCACCGGGGAGCTGTTTTTT.

The chain carries TRBV14 and TRBJ2-7; a possible D gene is TRBD1 (6 bases). Trimming took 4 bases from V and 6 from J, leaving 10 bases between them. The CDR3 length is 12 residues. Germline lookup yields CDR1 SGHDN and CDR2 FVKESK. Written as DNA, the CDR3 is TGTGCCAGCAGCCTCGGACAGACCGAGCAGTACTTC. Translated: CASSLGQTEQYF.

This clonotype was seen repeatedly, ten times or more. The genes are TRBV5-1 and TRBJ1-1; no definite D call. The germline V gene has CDR1 SGHRS and CDR2 YFSETQ. The CDR3 has 14 residues. V gave up 4 bases and J gave up 3 bases, with 13 bases separating them. Written as DNA, the CDR3 is TGCGCCAGCAGCGCTCAGCTGCAATACACTGAAGCTTTCTTT. As protein: CASSAQLQYTEAFF.

This clonotype has more than one count but fewer than ten. The rearrangement joins TRBV10-3 to TRBJ2-5; 9 nucleotides line up with TRBD1. Germline V gene sequence: CDR1 ENHRY, CDR2 SYGVKD. This CDR3 is 15 amino acids long. Trimming took 6 bases from V and 2 from J; bases not matched to a gene: 7. The chain's CDR3 is CAIRPGQGHQETQYF. As DNA, the CDR3 is TGTGCCATCAGACCGGGACAGGGTCATCAAGAGACCCAGTACTTC.

The chain couples TRBV20-1 to TRBJ1-2; TRBD1 might be the D (5 bases). CDR1 and CDR2 (germline): DFQATT, SNEGSKA (reference sequence). The CDR3 runs 13 residues. The V end was cut by 5 bases, the J end by 4 bases, with 14 bases between. CDR3 amino acids: CSAAEGLIYGYTF. DNA of the CDR3: TGCAGTGCTGCCGAGGGACTGATCTATGGCTACACCTTC.

The table lists this clonotype with many counts. This chain uses TRBV7-2 with TRBJ1-6; unclear D gene. Trimming removed 7 bases from V and 10 bases from J, with 14 bases in between. This CDR3 spans 13 amino acids. Germline loops: CDR1 SGHTA, CDR2 FQGNSA. The CDR3 loop reads CASTISTTSPLHF. DNA of the CDR3: TGTGCCAGCACCATCAGTACGACGTCACCCCTCCACTTT.

The gene calls are TRBV27 and TRBJ1-2, with D maybe TRBD1 (5 bases). The germline V and J ends were trimmed by 4 bases and 8 bases, with 17 bases remaining between them. CDR3 size: 14 residues. CDR1 is MNHEY, CDR2 SMNVEV, per germline (reference sequence). The CDR3 sequence: CASSSIPGFDGYTF. CDR3 sequence (DNA): TGTGCCAGCAGTTCGATCCCAGGGTTTGACGGCTACACCTTC.

This chain connects TRBV6-2 or TRBV6-3 to TRBJ2-1, with TRBD2 matching 8 bases. The V segment lost 7 bases and the J segment 10 bases; nucleotides outside the gene matches: 9. This CDR3 is built from 13 residues. In germline, CDR1 is MNHEY, CDR2 SVGEGT. The CDR3 reads CASTPARGGEQFF. For the CDR3, the DNA is TGTGCCAGCACCCCCGCCCGGGGGGGCGAGCAGTTCTTC.

This rearrangement joins TRBV12-3 or TRBV12-4 to TRBJ2-2; D unresolved. The germline V and J ends were trimmed by 7 bases and 0 bases, with 12 bases remaining between them. This CDR3 comprises 15 residues. CDR3: CASKAWTANTGELFF. The DNA for the CDR3 is TGTGCCAGCAAAGCCTGGACGGCGAACACCGGGGAGCTGTTTTTT.

This clonotype has ten or more counts. The chain couples TRBV20-1 to TRBJ1-2; 7 nucleotides agree with TRBD1. Per germline, CDR1 DFQATT and CDR2 SNEGSKA (reference sequence). Losses at the gene ends were 2 bases for V and 1 base for J; bases not matched to a gene: 1. There are 13 residues in the CDR3. For the CDR3, the DNA is TGCAGTGCTAGAAACAGGGGTAACTATGGCTACACCTTC. The encoded protein is CSARNRGNYGYTF.

In this sample, this clonotype turned up a few times. The genes are TRBV20-1 and TRBJ1-4; possibly TRBD1 for D (6 bases). CDR1 is DFQATT, CDR2 SNEGSKA, per germline (reference sequence). Trimming pared 6 bases from V and 4 bases from J, leaving 12 bases between. CDR3 length: 13 amino acids. CDR3 amino acids: CSAGGGGNEKLFF. The CDR3 DNA sequence: TGCAGTGCAGGGGGAGGCGGTAATGAAAAACTGTTTTTT.

Concerning this clonotype: No conserved phenylalanine or tryptophan is present at the end of the CDR3, so a read error is the likely explanation. This chain joins TRBV29-1 and TRBJ1-2, with a weak D call TRBD1 (5 bases). The ends were cut back, 1 base at V and 5 bases at J, with 14 bases in the middle. This CDR3 contains 14 residues. From germline, CDR1 is SQVTM and CDR2 ANQGSEA. CDR3 DNA sequence: TGCAGCGTTGAAGTCGTCGGGACGGAGTATGGCTACACCGTC. Translated, it gives CSVEVVGTEYGYTV.

This clonotype was recorded many times. This rearrangement joins TRBV11-2 to TRBJ2-1; maybe TRBD1 (6 bases). CDR1 is SGHAT, CDR2 FQNNGV, per germline. The CDR3 has 14 residues. Trimming pared 5 bases from V and 0 bases from J, leaving 8 bases between. CDR3 region: CASSVDSSYNEQFF. CDR3 nucleotides: TGTGCCAGCAGCGTGGACAGCTCCTACAATGAGCAGTTCTTC. Drawing the rest from reference TRBV11-2 and TRBJ2-1, the complete variable domain is EAGVAQSPRYKIIEKRQSVAFWCNPISGHATLYWYQQILGQGPKLLIQFQNNGVVDDSQLPKDRFSAERLKGVDSTLKIQPAKLEDSAVYLCASSVDSSYNEQFFGPGTRLTVL.

This clonotype was seen just once. The rearrangement links TRBV30 to TRBJ1-2; D is unresolved. The CDR3 is made up of 13 amino acids. Trimming took 3 bases from V and 3 from J, leaving 11 bases between them. Looked up from germline, CDR1 is GTSNPN and CDR2 is SVGIG (reference sequence). CDR3 coding DNA: TGTGCCTGGAGGGAGAGGGCTGACTATGGCTACACCTTC. Translated: CAWRERADYGYTF.